The entry below describes one T cell receptor (beta chain). These data originate in a study of blood T cell repertoires in COVID-19. CDR3 length: 16 amino acids. Germline V CDR1 and CDR2: SNHLY, FYNNEI. V was shortened by 6 bases and J by 9 bases, with 24 bases between the two germline ends. TCRdb's table, derived via immunoSEQ multiplex PCR, lists solely in-frame clones and lacks some. The top ten clones hold roughly 5.1% of a sample with a few hundred thousand clones, over 80% of them seen once. Symptom resolution, clearance, or two negative PCRs marked donors in Cohort 3 as recovered. The sequenced sample was PBMCs or T cells enriched from blood (not recorded which). The rearrangement joins TRBV2 to TRBJ2-1, with TRBD2 as a possible D gene (5 bases). The clonotype was recovered from a woman between 45 and 65 years old who had recovered from COVID-19. CDR3 nucleotides: TGTGCCAGCAGGCATGACTCGGGCAGCGGAATGGCTGAGCAGTTCTTC. It codes for CASRHDSGSGMAEQFF.